The sequence of this TCR beta chain was determined in a study of blood T cell repertoires in COVID-19 (dated by TCRdb to the early 2020s). The study in broad terms: Samples covering the acute and convalescent phases of COVID-19 were provided by collaborators in the United States, Italy and Spain. Subjects who had been exposed to COVID-19, were actively infected with it, or had recovered from it provided the deeply sampled blood TCRbeta repertoires that made up the dataset. Where HLA class I and class II types were available, the types were taken from metadata supplied by the sample provider, not from assay-based typing. The material from the prospective study consisted of cDNA or gDNA derived from T cells, B-cell-depleted T cells, or PBMCs. A de-identified subject ID, COVID-19 status, age in years and sex were almost always included in the sample metadata. The repertoires were made available in a free public database intended to serve as a resource for research on the immune response to SARS-CoV-2. The samples were drawn from two sources: the first 160 participants of the ongoing ImmuneRACE study, and 1,000 to 1,500 subjects contributed by 6 global collaborators. What the authors observed across the whole study: Clinical and demographic metadata were provided uncurated, with the amount varying by source and participant.

There are 14 amino acids in the CDR3, from cysteine to phenylalanine inclusive. Only the CDR3 region is kept as DNA, spanning 42 bases read in frame from base 1. CDR1 and CDR2 are drawn from the germline V gene: SGHAT, FQNNGV. Trimming removed 0 bases from V and 3 bases from J, leaving 9 bases between the germline ends. The immunoSEQ Assay, a bias-controlled multiplex PCR, was used to amplify TCRbeta CDR3 regions from genomic DNA. The authors' pipeline ran thus. Within the assay, amplification of reference gene primers was used to estimate how many nucleated cells each sample contained. To quantify the absolute abundance of each unique TCRbeta CDR3 rearrangement, sequence reads were collapsed and filtered. For each sample, productive Simpson clonality was calculated as the square root of Simpson's diversity index over productive rearrangements. TCRdb took this table from immuneACCESS and kept in-frame rearrangements with V and J called. Such tables lack part of the clones; where checked against another copy, unresolved V genes explain under half of the gap, and the rest is unexplained. The V and J calls and clone size are taken from that table; D and trimming were inferred from the DNA. In this sample the table shows fewer than 200,000 clones, 87% of which occur a single time. The ten largest clones capture 3% to 4.5% of the sample.

Another Seattle source contributed samples from volunteer blood donors who had recovered from COVID-19. The collaborating institutions used their own protocols to collect whole blood in K2EDTA tubes. For TCRbeta analysis, collaborators shipped samples in one of three forms: frozen whole blood, isolated PBMCs, or DNA extracted from either of those sample types. About this clone itself: The antigen it binds to is not known. Qualities for individual bases were not recorded, and no much larger clone is one base off.

This sequence was found in a woman aged 55 to 70 who had recovered from COVID-19. The chain employs TRBV11-2 and TRBJ2-7, with no confident D gene call. Sequencing was carried out using peripheral blood. In nucleotide form, the sequence is TGTGCCAGCAGCTTAGATGGCTTATACTACGAGCAGTACTTC. It codes for CASSLDGLYYEQYF.